These T cell receptor beta chains were read from a single sample in a study of CD8 T cells in Susac syndrome. Via MiXCR, TCRdb re-called the immunoSEQ multiplex PCR reads, giving one row per CDR3 protein. The sample consists of over 95,000 distinct CDR3 sequences, about 90% of them appearing once. What was sequenced was CD8+ T cells from PBMCs. The receptors stem from a human donor in good health. CDR3s include the opening cysteine and the closing phenylalanine or tryptophan. D genes are given only for firm matches. Size values are once, few and many counts, or a class for expanded clones, and some rows have none.

TRBJ1-2	NA	TRBV14	NA	CASSQATGTAYGYTF	TGTGCCAGCAGCCAAGCGACCGGGACGGCCTATGGCTACACCTTC
TRBJ2-2	NA	TRBV7-3	NA	CASSFYPEFGTTGELFF	TGTGCCAGCAGCTTTTACCCCGAGTTCGGAACGACCGGGGAGCTGTTTTTT
TRBJ1-1	NA	TRBV14	once	CASSQVYGATEAFF	TGTGCCAGCAGCCAAGTGTACGGGGCCACTGAAGCTTTCTTT
TRBJ1-6	NA	TRBV10-3	NA	CAISGQTNSPLHF	TGTGCCATCAGTGGACAGACTAATTCACCCCTCCACTTT
TRBJ1-4	NA	TRBV7-9	NA	CASSFFRGQTNEKLFF	TGTGCCAGCAGCTTTTTCCGGGGGCAGACTAATGAAAAACTGTTTTTT
TRBJ2-3	NA	TRBV29-1	NA	CSVDDTPSGTQYF	TGCAGCGTTGATGATACCCCGTCGGGTACGCAGTATTTT
TRBJ1-5	NA	TRBV27	NA	CASSPRRNQPQHF	TGTGCCAGCAGTCCGAGGCGGAATCAGCCCCAGCATTTT
TRBJ1-5	NA	TRBV20-1	NA	CSARSGGRPQHF	TGCAGTGCCAGGAGCGGGGGGAGGCCCCAGCATTTT
TRBJ1-5	NA	TRBV3-1	NA	CASSPRGPAGNQPQHF	TGTGCCAGCAGCCCCAGGGGACCGGCGGGCAATCAGCCCCAGCATTTT
TRBJ2-2	NA	TRBV6-1	NA	CAIEGDFTGELFF	TGTGCCATCGAGGGGGATTTCACCGGGGAGCTGTTTTTT
TRBJ2-1	TRBD1	TRBV7-2	NA	CASSQPGQTSYNEQFF	TGTGCCAGCAGTCAACCGGGACAGACCTCCTACAATGAGCAGTTCTTC
TRBJ2-2	NA	TRBV13	NA	CASSPIVEDGELFF	TGTGCCAGCAGCCCGATAGTGGAGGATGGGGAGCTGTTTTTT
TRBJ2-2	NA	TRBV27	NA	CASSQINTGELFF	TGTGCCAGCAGCCAGATAAACACCGGGGAGCTGTTTTTT
TRBJ1-1	TRBD1	TRBV2	NA	CASNLRTGSNTEAFF	TGTGCCAGCAACCTTAGGACAGGGTCGAACACTGAAGCTTTCTTT
TRBJ1-5	NA	TRBV5-5	NA	CASSLEGARSNQPQHF	TGTGCCAGCAGCTTGGAGGGTGCTAGGAGCAATCAGCCCCAGCATTTT
TRBJ2-5	NA	TRBV3-1	NA	CASSPWTAQETQYF	TGTGCCAGCAGCCCCTGGACAGCCCAAGAGACCCAGTACTTC
TRBJ2-7	NA	TRBV5-1	NA	CASSIPDSEQYF	TGCGCCAGCAGCATCCCGGACAGCGAGCAGTACTTC
TRBJ1-3	NA	TRBV5-4	once	CASSSVGGVASGNTIYF	TGTGCCAGCAGCTCGGTCGGGGGTGTAGCCTCTGGAAACACCATATATTTT
TRBJ2-1	NA	TRBV7-2	NA	CASSPRDYNEQFF	TGTGCCAGCAGCCCAAGGGACTACAATGAGCAGTTCTTC
TRBJ2-7	NA	TRBV19	NA	CASSIGNEQYF	TGTGCCAGTTCTATAGGGAACGAGCAGTACTTC
TRBJ2-2	NA	TRBV4-3	NA	CASSQVGNTGELFF	TGCGCCAGCAGCCAAGTTGGGAACACCGGGGAGCTGTTTTTT
TRBJ2-7	NA	TRBV9	NA	CASSPGLIPYEQYF	TGTGCCAGCAGCCCAGGCCTGATTCCCTACGAGCAGTACTTC
TRBJ2-1	TRBD1	TRBV5-1	NA	CASSPDRTGGNEQFF	TGCGCCAGCAGCCCTGACAGGACAGGGGGGAATGAGCAGTTCTTC
TRBJ2-1	NA	TRBV7-2	NA	CASSPSSRGSTYNEQFF	TGTGCCAGCAGCCCATCCTCCAGGGGAAGCACCTACAATGAGCAGTTCTTC
TRBJ2-2	NA	TRBV20-1	NA	CSARDHGSQSNTGELFF	TGCAGTGCTAGAGATCACGGCAGCCAGTCGAACACCGGGGAGCTGTTTTTT
TRBJ1-2	TRBD1	TRBV6-5	NA	CASRTGDYGYTF	TGTGCCAGCAGGACAGGGGACTATGGCTACACCTTC
TRBJ2-1	NA	TRBV27	NA	CASSLMIQGPYNEQFF	TGTGCCAGCAGTTTAATGATCCAGGGGCCCTACAATGAGCAGTTCTTC
TRBJ1-1	NA	TRBV7-9	NA	CADSRDAYTEAFF	TGTGCCGACAGCAGAGACGCATACACTGAAGCTTTCTTT
TRBJ2-1	TRBD2	TRBV19	NA	CASSIAFAGVYNEQFF	TGTGCCAGTAGTATAGCGTTCGCGGGAGTCTACAATGAGCAGTTCTTC
TRBJ2-1	NA	TRBV2	NA	CASSDSRGSYNEQFF	TGTGCCAGCAGTGATTCAAGGGGCTCCTACAATGAGCAGTTCTTC
TRBJ1-1	NA	TRBV9	NA	CASSVDSGGILAFF	TGTGCCAGCAGCGTAGACTCAGGCGGCATATTGGCTTTCTTT
TRBJ2-7	NA	TRBV12-5	NA	CASGLSGATPDLDF	TGTGCTAGTGGTTTGTCGGGGGCGACCCCAGACTTGGACTTC
TRBJ2-3	TRBD2	TRBV23-1	NA	CASSHPPSGGRRYF	TGCGCCAGCAGTCACCCTCCTAGCGGGGGACGGCGGTATTTT
TRBJ1-1	NA	TRBV19	NA	CASRPGQGNTEAFF	TGTGCCAGTAGGCCGGGGCAGGGGAACACTGAAGCTTTCTTT
TRBJ2-7	TRBD2	TRBV12-3/TRBV12-4	few	CASSFGLAVPYEQYF	TGTGCCAGCAGTTTCGGTCTAGCGGTTCCCTACGAGCAGTACTTC
TRBJ2-5	NA	TRBV7-2	NA	CASSYQTGVQETQYF	TGTGCCAGCAGCTATCAGACAGGAGTCCAAGAGACCCAGTACTTC
TRBJ1-5	NA	TRBV27	once	CASSPKPDSYSNQPQHF	TGTGCCAGCAGTCCAAAACCGGACAGCTATAGCAATCAGCCCCAGCATTTT
TRBJ1-1	TRBD1	TRBV10-2	NA	CASRTGTNTEAFF	TGCGCCAGCAGGACAGGGACGAACACTGAAGCTTTCTTT
TRBJ1-6	TRBD1	TRBV20-1	NA	CSASGQGKNSPLHF	TGCAGTGCTAGCGGACAGGGGAAAAATTCACCCCTCCACTTT
TRBJ2-2	TRBD1	TRBV30	NA	CAWRTGNSNTGELFF	TGTGCCTGGAGGACAGGGAACTCGAACACCGGGGAGCTGTTTTTT
TRBJ2-7	NA	TRBV29-1	few	CSVSLRGNRNEQYF	TGCAGCGTCTCTCTGAGGGGGAATAGGAACGAGCAGTACTTC
TRBJ1-5	TRBD1	TRBV19	NA	CASTDRGLQPQHF	TGTGCCAGCACGGACAGGGGCCTGCAGCCCCAGCATTTT
TRBJ2-2	NA	TRBV3-1	NA	CASTQGSGELFF	TGTGCCAGCACCCAGGGTTCCGGGGAGCTGTTTTTT
TRBJ1-1	NA	TRBV6-2/TRBV6-3	NA	CASSSQYDTEAFF	TGTGCCAGCAGTTCTCAGTACGACACTGAAGCTTTCTTT
TRBJ1-5	NA	TRBV20-1	NA	CSAATSDSELLSNQPQHF	TGCAGTGCTGCAACTTCGGACAGCGAACTACTTTCCAATCAGCCCCAGCATTTT
TRBJ2-7	TRBD1	TRBV27	NA	CASSSWTGHSYEQYF	TGTGCCAGCAGTTCGTGGACAGGGCACTCCTACGAGCAGTACTTC
TRBJ1-5	NA	TRBV20-1	NA	CSASGGHNQPQHF	TGCAGTGCTAGCGGGGGCCACAATCAGCCCCAGCATTTT
TRBJ1-1	NA	TRBV20-1	NA	CSARGPQANTEAFF	TGCAGTGCTAGGGGCCCACAGGCTAACACTGAAGCTTTCTTT
TRBJ1-1	NA	TRBV20-1	NA	CSARWETEVFLMNTEAFF	TGCAGTGCTAGGTGGGAGACGGAGGTTTTCTTGATGAACACTGAAGCTTTCTTT
TRBJ1-1	NA	TRBV19	NA	CASKGGEAFF	TGTGCCAGTAAGGGGGGTGAAGCTTTCTTT
TRBJ2-7	TRBD1	TRBV11-1	once	CASSSWTGTRPYEQYF	TGTGCCAGCAGCTCCTGGACAGGGACAAGACCCTACGAGCAGTACTTC
TRBJ2-3	NA	TRBV5-1	NA	CASRGRGRGTDTQYF	TGCGCCAGCAGGGGCAGGGGCAGAGGCACAGATACGCAGTATTTT
TRBJ2-7	NA	TRBV20-1	NA	CSARPKPPGPLFMEQYF	TGCAGTGCTAGACCCAAACCTCCGGGACCCCTGTTTATGGAGCAGTACTTC
TRBJ1-1	NA	TRBV4-3	NA	CASSQDGQLNTEAFF	TGCGCCAGCAGCCAAGATGGACAGCTAAACACTGAAGCTTTCTTT
TRBJ1-4	TRBD1	TRBV7-2	NA	CASTQGAANEKLFF	TGTGCCAGCACGCAGGGGGCGGCTAATGAAAAACTGTTTTTT